This T cell receptor (beta chain) was recorded in a study of T cells in Graves' hyperthyroidism and ophthalmopathy. Many counts were recorded for this clonotype. What it binds is not known. Germline loops: CDR1 SGHAT, CDR2 FQDESV (reference sequence). V lost 1 base and J 5 bases, leaving 7 bases between the germline ends. This CDR3 is built from 13 residues. The study's findings and limits: Most thyroid clonotypes with frequency above 0.001 were detected in blood.

RNA transcripts were the template for amplifying TCR beta CDR3 regions. In the first-round RT-PCR of the TCR CDR3, the HTBI primer set was used. TCRdb used MiXCR to reprocess the multiplex PCR reads, holding one entry per CDR3 protein. The sample shows 640,000 or so distinct CDR3 sequences, 12% to 15% of them seen only once. This receptor was obtained from a woman younger than 35 with Graves' ophthalmopathy. This chain joins TRBV11-1 and TRBJ2-3; D is undetermined. Sequenced input: blood. CDR3 DNA: TGTGCCAGCAGCTTAGGCTCCGTAGATACGCAGTATTTT. Translated, it gives CASSLGSVDTQYF.